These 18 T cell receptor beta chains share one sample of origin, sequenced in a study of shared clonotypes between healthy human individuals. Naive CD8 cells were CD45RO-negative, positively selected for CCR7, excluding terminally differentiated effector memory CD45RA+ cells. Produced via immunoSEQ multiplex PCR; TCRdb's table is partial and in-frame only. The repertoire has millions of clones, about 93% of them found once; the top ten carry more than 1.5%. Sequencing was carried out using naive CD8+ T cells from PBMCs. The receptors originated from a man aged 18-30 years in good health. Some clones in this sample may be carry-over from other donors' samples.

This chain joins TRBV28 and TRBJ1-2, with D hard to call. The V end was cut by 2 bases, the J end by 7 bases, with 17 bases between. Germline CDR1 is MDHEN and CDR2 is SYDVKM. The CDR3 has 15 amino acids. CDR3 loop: CASSLHASRGSGYTF. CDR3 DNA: TGTGCCAGCAGTTTACATGCTTCGCGGGGTAGTGGCTACACCTTC.

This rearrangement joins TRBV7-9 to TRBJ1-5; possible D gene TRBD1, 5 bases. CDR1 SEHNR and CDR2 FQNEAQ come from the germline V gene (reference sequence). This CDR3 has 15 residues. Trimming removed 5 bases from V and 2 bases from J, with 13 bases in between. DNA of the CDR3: TGTGCCAGCAGCCCTGGACAATTCGGCAATCAGCCCCAGCATTTT. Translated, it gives CASSPGQFGNQPQHF. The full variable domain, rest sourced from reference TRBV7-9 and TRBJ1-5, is DTGVSQNPRHKITKRGQNVTFRCDPISEHNRLYWYRQTLGQGPEFLTYFQNEAQLEKSRLLSDRFSAERPKGSFSTLEIQRTEQGDSAMYLCASSPGQFGNQPQHFGDGTRLSIL.

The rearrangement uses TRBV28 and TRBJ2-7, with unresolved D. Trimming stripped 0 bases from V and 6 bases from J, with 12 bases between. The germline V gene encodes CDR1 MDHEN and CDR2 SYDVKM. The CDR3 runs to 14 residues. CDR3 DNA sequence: TGTGCCAGCAGTTTATGGGGCTCTTGGGTCGAGCAGTACTTC. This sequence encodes CASSLWGSWVEQYF.

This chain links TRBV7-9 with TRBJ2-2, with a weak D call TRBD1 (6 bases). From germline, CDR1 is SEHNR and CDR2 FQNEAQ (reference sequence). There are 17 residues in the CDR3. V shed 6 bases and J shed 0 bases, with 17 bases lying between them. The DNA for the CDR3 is TGTGCCAGCAGTTCGACCTCCGGGACACCGAACACCGGGGAGCTGTTTTTT. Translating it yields CASSSTSGTPNTGELFF.

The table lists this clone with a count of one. CDR3 sequence reads: CASSHPWADTQYF. DNA for the CDR3: TGCGCCAGCAGCCACCCCTGGGCAGATACGCAGTATTTT. The chain links TRBV4-1 to TRBJ2-3; D unclear. Trimming took off 3 bases at V and 4 bases at J, with 8 bases between the two ends. The CDR3 has 13 amino acids. Germline assignment: CDR1 MGHRA and CDR2 YSYEKL.

The CDR3 here is CASSQERTGVYGYTF. CDR3 in DNA: TGCGCCAGCAGCCAGGAGAGGACAGGGGTCTATGGCTACACCTTC. The V call is TRBV4-3, the J call TRBJ1-2; 9 positions agree with TRBD1. The germline CDR1 and CDR2 sequences are LGHNA and YSLEER. This CDR3 region has 15 residues. V lost 3 bases, J lost 4 bases, and 6 bases stayed unmatched.

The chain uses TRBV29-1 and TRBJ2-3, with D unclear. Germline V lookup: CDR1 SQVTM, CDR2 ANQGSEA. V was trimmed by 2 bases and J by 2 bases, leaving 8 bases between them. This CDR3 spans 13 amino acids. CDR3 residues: CSVEPDPTDTQYF. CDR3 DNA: TGCAGCGTTGAACCAGACCCCACAGATACGCAGTATTTT.

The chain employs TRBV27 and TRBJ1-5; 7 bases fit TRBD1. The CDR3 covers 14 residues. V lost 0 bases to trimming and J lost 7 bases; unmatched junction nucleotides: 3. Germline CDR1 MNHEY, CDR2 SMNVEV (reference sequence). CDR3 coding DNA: TGTGCCAGCAGTTTATCACAGGGGTCGCAGCCCCAGCATTTT. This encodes CASSLSQGSQPQHF.

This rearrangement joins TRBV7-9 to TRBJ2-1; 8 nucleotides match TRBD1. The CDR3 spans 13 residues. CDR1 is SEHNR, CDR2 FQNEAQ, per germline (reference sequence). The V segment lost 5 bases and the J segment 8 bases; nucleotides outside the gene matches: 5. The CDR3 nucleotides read TGTGCCAGCAGCCCGGACAGGGACGATGAGCAGTTCTTC. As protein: CASSPDRDDEQFF.

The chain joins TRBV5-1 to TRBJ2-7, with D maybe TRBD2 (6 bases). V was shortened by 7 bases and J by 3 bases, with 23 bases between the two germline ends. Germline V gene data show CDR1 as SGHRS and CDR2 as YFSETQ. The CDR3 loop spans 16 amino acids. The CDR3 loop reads CASAQTGGTFIYEQYF. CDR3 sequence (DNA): TGCGCCAGCGCTCAGACCGGCGGGACGTTTATCTACGAGCAGTACTTC.

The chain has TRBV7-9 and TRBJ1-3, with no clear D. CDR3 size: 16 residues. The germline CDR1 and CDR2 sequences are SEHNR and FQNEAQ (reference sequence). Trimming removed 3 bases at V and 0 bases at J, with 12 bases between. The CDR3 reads CASSFLSLISGNTIYF. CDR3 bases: TGTGCCAGCAGCTTCCTCTCACTCATCTCTGGAAACACCATATATTTT.

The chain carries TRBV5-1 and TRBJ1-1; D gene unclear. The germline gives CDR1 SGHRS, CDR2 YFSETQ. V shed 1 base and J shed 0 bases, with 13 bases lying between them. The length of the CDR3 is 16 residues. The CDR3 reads CASSLSRGIMNTEAFF. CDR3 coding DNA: TGCGCCAGCAGCTTGAGTCGGGGAATAATGAACACTGAAGCTTTCTTT. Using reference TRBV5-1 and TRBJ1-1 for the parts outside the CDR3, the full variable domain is KAGVTQTPRYLIKTRGQQVTLSCSPISGHRSVSWYQQTPGQGLQFLFEYFSETQRNKGNFPGRFSGRQFSNSRSEMNVSTLELGDSALYLCASSLSRGIMNTEAFFGQGTRLTVV.

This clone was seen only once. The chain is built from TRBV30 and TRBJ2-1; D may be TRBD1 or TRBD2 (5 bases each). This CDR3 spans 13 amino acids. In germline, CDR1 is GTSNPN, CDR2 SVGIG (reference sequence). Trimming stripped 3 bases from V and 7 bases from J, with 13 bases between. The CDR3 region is CAWRGEGPNEQFF. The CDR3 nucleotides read TGTGCCTGGAGGGGGGAAGGGCCAAATGAGCAGTTCTTC.

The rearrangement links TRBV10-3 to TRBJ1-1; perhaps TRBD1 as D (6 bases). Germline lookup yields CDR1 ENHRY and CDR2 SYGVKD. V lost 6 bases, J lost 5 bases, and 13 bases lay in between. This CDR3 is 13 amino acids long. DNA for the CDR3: TGTGCCATCAGGGACGGGGGGCTGACTGAAGCTTTCTTT. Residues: CAIRDGGLTEAFF.

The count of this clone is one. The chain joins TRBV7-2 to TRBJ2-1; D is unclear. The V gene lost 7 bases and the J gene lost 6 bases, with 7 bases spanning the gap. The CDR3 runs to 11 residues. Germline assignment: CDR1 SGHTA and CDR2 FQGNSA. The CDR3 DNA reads TGTGCCAGCAAGTCAGGCAATGAGCAGTTCTTC. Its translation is CASKSGNEQFF.

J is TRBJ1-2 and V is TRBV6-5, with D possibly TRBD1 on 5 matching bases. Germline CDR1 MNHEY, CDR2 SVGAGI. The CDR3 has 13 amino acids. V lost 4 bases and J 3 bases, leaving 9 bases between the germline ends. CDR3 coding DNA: TGTGCCAGCAGTTCCAGGGTTGACTATGGCTACACCTTC. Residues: CASSSRVDYGYTF.

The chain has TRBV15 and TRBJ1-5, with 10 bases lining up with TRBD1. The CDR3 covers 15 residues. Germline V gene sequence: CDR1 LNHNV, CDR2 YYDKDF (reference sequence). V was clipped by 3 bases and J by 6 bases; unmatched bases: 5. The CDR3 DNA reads TGTGCCACCAGCAGCGACAGGGGGCGCAGTCAGCCCCAGCATTTT. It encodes CATSSDRGRSQPQHF. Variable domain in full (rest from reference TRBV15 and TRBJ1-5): DAMVIQNPRYQVTQFGKPVTLSCSQTLNHNVMYWYQQKSSQAPKLLFHYYDKDFNNEADTPDNFQSRRPNTSFCFLDIRSPGLGDTAMYLCATSSDRGRSQPQHFGDGTRLSIL.

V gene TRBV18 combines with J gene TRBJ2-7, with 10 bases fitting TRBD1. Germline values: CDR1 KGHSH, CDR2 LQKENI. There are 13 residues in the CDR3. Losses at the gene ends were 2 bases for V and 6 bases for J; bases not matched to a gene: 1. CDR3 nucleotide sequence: TGTGCCAGCTCACCAGGGACAGGGGCCGAGCAGTACTTC. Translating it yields CASSPGTGAEQYF. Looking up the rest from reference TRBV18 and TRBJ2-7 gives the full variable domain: NAGVMQNPRHLVRRRGQEARLRCSPMKGHSHVYWYRQLPEEGLKFMVYLQKENIIDESGMPKERFSAEFPKEGPSILRIQQVVRGDSAAYFCASSPGTGAEQYFGPGTRLTVT.